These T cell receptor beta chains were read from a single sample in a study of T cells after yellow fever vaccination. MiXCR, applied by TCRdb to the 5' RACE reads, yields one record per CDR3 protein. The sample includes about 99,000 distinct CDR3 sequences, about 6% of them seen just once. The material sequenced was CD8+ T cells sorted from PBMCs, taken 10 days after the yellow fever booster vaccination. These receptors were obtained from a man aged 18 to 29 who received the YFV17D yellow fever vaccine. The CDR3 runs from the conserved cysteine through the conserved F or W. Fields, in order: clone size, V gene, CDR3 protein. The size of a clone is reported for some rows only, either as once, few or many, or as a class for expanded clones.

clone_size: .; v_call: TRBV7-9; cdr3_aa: CASSGQPHEKLFF
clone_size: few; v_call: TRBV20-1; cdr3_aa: CSARMRTRETQYF
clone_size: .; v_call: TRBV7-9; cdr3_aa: CANYPVGELFF
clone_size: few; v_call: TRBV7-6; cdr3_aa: CASSLAVAGGVIITGELFF
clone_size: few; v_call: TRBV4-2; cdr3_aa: CASSLDSLATNEKLFF
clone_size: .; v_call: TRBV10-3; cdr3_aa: CAISEPQGGTSGDASTDTQYF
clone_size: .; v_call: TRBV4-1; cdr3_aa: CASSQDPTGYTEAFF
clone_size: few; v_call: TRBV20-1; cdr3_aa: CSASQKQRRPYEAFF
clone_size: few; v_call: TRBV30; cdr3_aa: CAWSGAGGPEETQYF
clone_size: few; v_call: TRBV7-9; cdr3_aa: CAIYSGANVLTF
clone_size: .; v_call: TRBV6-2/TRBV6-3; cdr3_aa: CASSWVGGFVGGTQYF